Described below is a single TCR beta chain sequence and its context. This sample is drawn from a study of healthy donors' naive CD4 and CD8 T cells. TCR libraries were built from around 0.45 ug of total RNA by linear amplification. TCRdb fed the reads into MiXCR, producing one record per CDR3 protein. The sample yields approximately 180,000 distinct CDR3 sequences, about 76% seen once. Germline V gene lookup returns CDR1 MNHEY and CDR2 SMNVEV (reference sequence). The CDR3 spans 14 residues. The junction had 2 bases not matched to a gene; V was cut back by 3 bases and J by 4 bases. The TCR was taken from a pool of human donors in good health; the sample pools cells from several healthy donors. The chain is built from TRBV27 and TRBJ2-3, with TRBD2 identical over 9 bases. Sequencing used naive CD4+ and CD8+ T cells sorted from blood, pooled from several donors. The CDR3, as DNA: TGTGCCAGCAGTTTCTTAGCGGGAGCAGATACGCAGTATTTT. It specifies CASSFLAGADTQYF.